Listed below are T cell receptor beta chains from one sample, sequenced in a study of spatial heterogeneity in lung cancer. TCRdb used MiXCR to reprocess the 5' RACE reads, holding one entry per CDR3 protein. The sample has approximately 1,000 distinct CDR3 sequences, roughly 27% seen once. Source: lung tumor tissue, taken at surgery. The receptors derive from a male donor with early-stage non-small cell lung cancer. Both conserved end residues are part of each CDR3. The D gene is left open where the match is weak. For some rows the clone size is stated as once, few or many, or as a class when expanded; others skip it.

>.|TRBJ2-7|TRBV6-6|.
CASRLDASSYEQYF
TGTGCCAGCAGGTTGGACGCAAGCTCCTACGAGCAGTACTTC
>.|TRBJ2-7|TRBV10-3|.
CAISESQGLSYEQYF
TGTGCCATCAGTGAGTCACAGGGCCTTAGCTACGAGCAGTACTTC
>.|TRBJ1-5|TRBV2|large
CASRLDTSFSAQHF
TGTGCCAGCAGGTTGGACACCTCGTTTTCTGCCCAGCATTTT
>TRBD2|TRBJ2-3|TRBV20-1|large
CSARDGLAGVSYF
TGCAGTGCTAGAGATGGGCTAGCGGGGGTCTCGTATTTT
>.|TRBJ2-4|TRBV5-6|medium-sized
CASSFFPRSWGAKNIQYF
TGTGCCAGCAGCTTTTTCCCGAGGTCTTGGGGGGCCAAAAACATTCAGTACTTC
>.|TRBJ1-1|TRBV2|.
CTSLLSNTEAFF
TGTACCAGCCTCCTCTCGAACACTGAAGCTTTCTTT
>TRBD2|TRBJ2-1|TRBV6-6|medium-sized
CASSYPGERGRNEQFF
TGTGCCAGCAGTTACCCAGGGGAGCGGGGGAGGAATGAGCAGTTCTTC
>TRBD1|TRBJ2-2|TRBV5-1|many
CASSSGQGNGELFF
TGCGCCAGCAGCTCGGGACAGGGGAACGGGGAGCTGTTTTTT
>.|TRBJ1-1|TRBV6-6|large
CASDFGQRQNTEAFF
TGTGCCAGCGATTTCGGACAGCGTCAGAACACTGAAGCTTTCTTT
>TRBD1|TRBJ2-5|TRBV28|large
CASSLHRRDRETQYF
TGTGCCAGCAGTTTACACCGCCGGGACAGAGAGACCCAGTACTTC
>.|TRBJ1-5|TRBV28|large
CASSLTGDQPQHF
TGTGCCAGCAGTTTGACCGGGGATCAGCCCCAGCATTTT
>.|TRBJ1-1|TRBV13|many
CASRARGGMNTEAFF
TGTGCCAGCAGGGCTAGGGGAGGGATGAACACTGAAGCTTTCTTT
>.|TRBJ2-1|TRBV28|large
CASSGPTYNEQFF
TGTGCCAGCAGTGGTCCTACCTACAATGAGCAGTTCTTC
>.|TRBJ2-1|TRBV9|many
CASSSFSQGEQFF
TGTGCCAGCAGCAGCTTTTCCCAGGGTGAGCAGTTCTTC
>.|TRBJ2-3|TRBV7-2|.
CASRTRVSTDTQYF
TGTGCCAGCAGGACGAGGGTCAGCACAGATACGCAGTATTTT
>.|TRBJ1-3|TRBV4-2|medium-sized
CASSAGSSSGNTIYF
TGTGCCAGCAGTGCAGGGTCCTCCTCTGGAAACACCATATATTTT
>TRBD2|TRBJ2-5|TRBV30|few
CAWARLAVQETQYF
TGTGCCTGGGCGCGACTAGCGGTACAAGAGACCCAGTACTTC
>TRBD1|TRBJ2-4|TRBV6-2/TRBV6-3|medium-sized
CASSYEVPGGAKNIQYF
TGTGCCAGCAGTTACGAAGTCCCAGGGGGAGCCAAAAACATTCAGTACTTC
>.|TRBJ2-7|TRBV27|few
CASIGVGVYEQYF
TGTGCCAGCATAGGTGTAGGTGTCTACGAGCAGTACTTC
>TRBD1|TRBJ1-2|TRBV19|.
CASTAGGYGYGYTF
TGTGCCAGTACAGCAGGGGGATACGGCTATGGCTACACCTTC
>TRBD1|TRBJ2-6|TRBV19|large
CASTWDSTGANVLTF
TGTGCCAGTACCTGGGACAGTACTGGGGCCAACGTCCTGACTTTC
>.|TRBJ2-3|TRBV5-1|large
CASSEGRWGDTQYF
TGCGCCAGCAGCGAGGGACGCTGGGGAGATACGCAGTATTTT
>.|TRBJ2-5|TRBV5-4|.
CASSLGPTQETQYF
TGTGCCAGCAGCTTAGGACCAACGCAAGAGACCCAGTACTTC
>TRBD1|TRBJ2-1|TRBV11-2|few
CASSSSTGGWPTPYNEQFF
TGTGCCAGCAGCTCCTCGACAGGGGGGTGGCCAACACCCTACAATGAGCAGTTCTTC
>.|TRBJ2-1|TRBV27|medium-sized
CASSRPQGEQFF
TGTGCCAGCAGTCGTCCTCAGGGGGAGCAGTTCTTC
>.|TRBJ2-5|TRBV2|.
CASKEGETQYF
TGTGCCAGCAAGGAGGGCGAGACCCAGTACTTC